This passage covers 25 T cell receptor beta chains from one sample sequenced in a study of early T cells in non-severe SARS-CoV-2 infection. Each CDR3 protein gets one entry after TCRdb re-called the 5' RACE reads with MiXCR. In the table there are about 110,000 distinct CDR3 sequences, about 12% of which are singletons. Sample: whole blood. These receptors were collected from an adult who was a healthcare worker with PCR-confirmed SARS-CoV-2 infection or an uninfected control (not recorded which).

The V gene is TRBV3-1, the J gene TRBJ2-7; 7 bases are shared with TRBD1. Germline lookup yields CDR1 LGHDT and CDR2 YNNKEL (reference sequence). Losses at the gene ends were 4 bases for V and 2 bases for J; bases not matched to a gene: 8. The CDR3 runs to 15 residues. CDR3 in amino acids: CASSLSPGGPYEQYF. The CDR3 DNA sequence: TGTGCCAGCAGCCTATCCCCAGGGGGTCCCTACGAGCAGTACTTC.

A few counts support this clonotype. The CDR3 region has the DNA TGTGCCAGCTCACCTACCCGGGACCGGAGTTACAATGAGCAGTTCTTC. As protein: CASSPTRDRSYNEQFF. J is TRBJ2-1 and V is TRBV18; D tentatively reads TRBD1 or TRBD2 (5 bases each). Germline CDR1 and CDR2: KGHSH and LQKENI. The germline V and J ends were trimmed by 3 bases and 4 bases, with 16 bases remaining between them. The CDR3 spans 16 residues.

The CDR3 DNA is TGTGCCAGCAGTTCTGGGACAGGCCTACTAGCCAAAAACATTCAGTACTTC. Translating gives CASSSGTGLLAKNIQYF. This chain links TRBV28 with TRBJ2-4; 8 bases fit TRBD1. The V gene's germline CDR1 is MDHEN and CDR2 SYDVKM. CDR3 length: 17 residues. The trim removed 4 bases at V and 0 bases at J, leaving 8 bases unmatched.

A word on this clonotype: A clone one base away is much larger, so this may be a read error. The chain employs TRBV19 and TRBJ2-1; tentatively, D is TRBD1 (6 bases). The CDR3 sequence is 14 residues long. The V gene's germline CDR1 is LNHDA and CDR2 SQIVND (reference sequence). V was clipped by 6 bases and J by 9 bases, with 18 bases between them. CDR3 DNA: TGTGCCAGTAGACCCTCCGGGACACTCATTGAGCAGTTCTTC. Translated, it gives CASRPSGTLIEQFF.

This clonotype was detected ten times or more. This chain uses TRBV19 with TRBJ2-5, with D possibly TRBD2 on 6 matching bases. Between the trimmed V and J ends, which lost 10 bases and 3 bases, there was a span of 21 bases. Germline V gene lookup returns CDR1 LNHDA and CDR2 SQIVND (reference sequence). This CDR3 contains 15 residues. CDR3 in amino acids: CATAHRAGSEETQYF. The CDR3 DNA is TGTGCCACGGCTCATCGTGCGGGGAGTGAAGAGACCCAGTACTTC. Full variable domain (outside the CDR3, taken from reference TRBV19 and TRBJ2-5): DGGITQSPKYLFRKEGQNVTLSCEQNLNHDAMYWYRQDPGQGLRLIYYSQIVNDFQKGDIAEGYSVSREKKESFPLTVTSAQKNPTAFYLCATAHRAGSEETQYFGPGTRLLVL.

This clonotype was observed many times. The chain carries TRBV2 and TRBJ2-5; a weak D match, TRBD1 (5 bases). This CDR3 has 15 residues. The V end lost 6 bases, the J end lost 0 bases, and 14 bases lay between the germline ends. Germline loops: CDR1 SNHLY, CDR2 FYNNEI. DNA for the CDR3: TGTGCCAGCAGGACCCTAGGGGCATACCAAGAGACCCAGTACTTC. Translating gives CASRTLGAYQETQYF.

This clonotype has ten or more counts. V is TRBV28 and J is TRBJ2-7, with 11 nucleotides matching TRBD2. V trimming: 2 bases; J trimming: 1 base; junction bases outside the gene matches: 1. This CDR3 region has 15 residues. Germline-derived CDR1 and CDR2 are MDHEN and SYDVKM. The CDR3 is CASSLASGGSYEQYF. The CDR3 bases are TGTGCCAGCAGTTTAGCTAGCGGGGGGTCCTACGAGCAGTACTTC.

As regards this clonotype: One end of the junction is discordant with germline, which a read error may explain. The rearrangement links TRBV11-2 to TRBJ2-5; no reliable D call. The CDR3 is made up of 16 amino acids. Germline assignment: CDR1 SGHAT and CDR2 FQNNGV. CDR3 protein: CAGSPSRWQIQETQYF. The DNA for the CDR3 is TGTGCCGGCAGCCCGTCAAGGTGGCAGATCCAAGAGACCCAGTACTTC.

Many counts were recorded for this clonotype. This rearrangement joins TRBV5-5 to TRBJ1-5, with D perhaps matching TRBD1 (6 bases). Trimming shortened V by 2 bases and J by 4 bases, and 16 bases separated the two germline ends. The CDR3 runs 16 residues. The germline V gene encodes CDR1 SGHKS and CDR2 YYEKEE (reference sequence). CDR3 in amino acids: CASSFGGVGLNQPQHF. CDR3 coding DNA: TGTGCCAGCAGCTTCGGGGGCGTGGGGTTGAATCAGCCCCAGCATTTT.

This clonotype came up a few times. This rearrangement joins TRBV6-2 or TRBV6-3 to TRBJ2-6; TRBD1 agrees at 8 bases. CDR3 length: 15 amino acids. Per the germline V gene, CDR1 is MNHEY and CDR2 is SVGEGT. After removal of 7 bases from V and 3 bases from J, the junction contained 5 bases not matched to a gene. CDR3 protein: CASTYRGVGANVLTF. The CDR3 coding sequence is TGTGCCAGCACCTACAGGGGGGTTGGGGCCAACGTCCTGACTTTC.

This clonotype occurred a few times. The chain employs TRBV28 and TRBJ2-7; a possible D gene is TRBD2 (5 bases). This CDR3 is built from 14 residues. Between the trimmed V and J ends, which lost 2 bases and 4 bases, there was a span of 12 bases. The germline CDR1 and CDR2 sequences are MDHEN and SYDVKM. The CDR3 loop reads CASSLGLAHYEQYF. CDR3 nucleotides: TGTGCCAGCAGTTTAGGGCTAGCCCATTACGAGCAGTACTTC. Supplemented by reference TRBV28 and TRBJ2-7, the full variable domain reads DVKVTQSSRYLVKRTGEKVFLECVQDMDHENMFWYRQDPGLGLRLIYFSYDVKMKEKGDIPEGYSVSREKKERFSLILESASTNQTSMYLCASSLGLAHYEQYFGPGTRLTVT.

V usage is TRBV2 and J usage is TRBJ2-1; no clear D gene. The CDR3 runs 15 residues. Germline V lookup: CDR1 SNHLY, CDR2 FYNNEI. Trimming stripped 3 bases from V and 2 bases from J, with 11 bases between. The CDR3 spells CASSDSQAAYNEQFF. Here the CDR3 DNA reads TGTGCCAGCAGTGACTCTCAGGCAGCCTACAATGAGCAGTTCTTC.

This clonotype appeared a few times. The gene calls are TRBV24-1 and TRBJ2-1, with 8 bases that match TRBD2. The trim removed 4 bases at V and 0 bases at J, leaving 4 bases unmatched. The CDR3 is 16 residues long. CDR1 and CDR2 (germline): KGHDR, SFDVKD. Written as DNA, the CDR3 is TGTGCCACCAGTGACGCCCTAGCGGGCTCCTACAATGAGCAGTTCTTC. Translated, it gives CATSDALAGSYNEQFF.

The rearrangement uses TRBV7-2 and TRBJ2-1, with TRBD1 matching 7 bases. This CDR3 has 14 residues. V lost 4 bases to trimming and J lost 7 bases; unmatched junction nucleotides: 7. Looked up from germline, CDR1 is SGHTA and CDR2 is FQGNSA. The CDR3: CASSSGQTLNEQFF. The CDR3 region has the DNA TGTGCCAGCAGCTCGGGACAGACCTTGAATGAGCAGTTCTTC.

V and J are TRBV30 and TRBJ2-7; D perhaps matches TRBD2 (6 bases). The CDR3 is made up of 15 amino acids. V dropped 0 bases and J dropped 3 bases, with 15 bases sitting between them. Germline values: CDR1 GTSNPN, CDR2 SVGIG (reference sequence). The CDR3 bases are TGTGCCTGGAGTGTAGGGGCTAGCGAATACTACGAGCAGTACTTC. Translation: CAWSVGASEYYEQYF.

This clonotype was seen a handful of times. This sequence joins TRBV12-3 or TRBV12-4 and TRBJ2-3; perhaps TRBD2 as D (5 bases). V lost 7 bases and J 4 bases, leaving 21 bases between the germline ends. The CDR3 sequence is 16 residues long. The CDR3 spells CASTRTRSIVSDTQYF. CDR3 nucleotides: TGTGCCAGCACCCGAACTAGAAGTATAGTTTCAGATACGCAGTATTTT.

The chain is built from TRBV25-1 and TRBJ1-2; D may be TRBD1 (6 bases). V was pared by 6 bases and J by 11 bases, with 16 bases between. The CDR3 has 12 residues. Germline V gene lookup returns CDR1 MGHDK and CDR2 SYGVNS. Written as DNA, the CDR3 is TGTGCCAGCAGCAAGCGGGACAACCCGTACACCTTC. Encoded protein: CASSKRDNPYTF.

The V and J genes are TRBV5-6 and TRBJ2-5; D unresolved. This CDR3 has 18 residues. Trimming stripped 4 bases from V and 2 bases from J, with 24 bases between. CDR1 and CDR2 from the germline V gene are SGHDT and YYEEEE. This CDR3 reads CASSLKKDRGKLQETQYF. DNA for the CDR3: TGTGCCAGCAGCCTAAAAAAGGATAGAGGAAAGCTGCAAGAGACCCAGTACTTC.

The chain links TRBV27 to TRBJ2-1; 9 bases agree with TRBD1. Looked up from germline, CDR1 is MNHEY and CDR2 is SMNVEV (reference sequence). V lost 2 bases, J lost 7 bases, and 6 bases stayed unmatched. The CDR3 is 15 amino acids. The CDR3 DNA reads as TGTGCCAGCAGTTTACACGGGACAGGGAGAAATGAGCAGTTCTTC. Protein sequence: CASSLHGTGRNEQFF.

The chain has TRBV29-1 and TRBJ2-1; perhaps TRBD2 as D (7 bases). Trimming took 3 bases from V and 6 from J, leaving 15 bases between them. From germline, CDR1 is SQVTM and CDR2 ANQGSEA. The CDR3 totals 14 residues. As DNA, the CDR3 is TGCAGCGTTGATTCAGGGAGGGACATCAATGAGCAGTTCTTC. This encodes CSVDSGRDINEQFF.

This clonotype was observed many times. The chain is built from TRBV5-4 and TRBJ2-1; the D call may be TRBD1 or TRBD2 (5 bases each). V dropped 0 bases and J dropped 0 bases, with 13 bases sitting between them. Germline CDR1 SGHNT, CDR2 YYREEE (reference sequence). CDR3 length: 17 amino acids. The CDR3 nucleotides read TGTGCCAGCAGCTTGGGGGGCGTAACTAGCTCCTACAATGAGCAGTTCTTC. Translation: CASSLGGVTSSYNEQFF.

This clonotype was seen many times. V and J are TRBV2 and TRBJ2-5; 8 bases agree with TRBD1. This CDR3 has 16 residues. With V trimmed by 2 bases and J by 4 bases, 9 bases remained unmatched. Germline CDR1 is SNHLY and CDR2 is FYNNEI. CDR3 protein: CASSESHAGGLETQYF. The CDR3 coding sequence is TGTGCCAGCAGTGAATCCCACGCAGGGGGCCTAGAGACCCAGTACTTC.

V is TRBV28 and J is TRBJ2-7; the match to TRBD2 covers 9 bases. The CDR3 loop spans 15 amino acids. The germline gives CDR1 MDHEN, CDR2 SYDVKM. The J segment lost 2 bases and the V segment lost 2 bases, leaving 4 bases of the junction unmatched. CDR3 DNA sequence: TGTGCCAGCAGTTTAGCTAGCGGGAACCCCTACGAGCAGTACTTC. Its translation: CASSLASGNPYEQYF.

This clonotype was detected only a few times. This chain links TRBV7-9 with TRBJ2-7; D uncertain. This CDR3 is built from 12 residues. CDR1 SEHNR and CDR2 FQNEAQ come from the germline V gene (reference sequence). V dropped 2 bases and J dropped 5 bases, with 7 bases sitting between them. The CDR3 DNA sequence: TGTGCCAGCAGCTTATTTGCGGACGAGCAGTACTTC. Translated, it gives CASSLFADEQYF.

The V and J genes are TRBV3-1 and TRBJ2-6, with TRBD1 identical over 7 bases. V lost 0 bases, J lost 8 bases, and 13 bases stayed unmatched. CDR1 is LGHDT, CDR2 YNNKEL, per germline (reference sequence). CDR3 length equals 18 residues. Here the CDR3 DNA reads TGTGCCAGCAGCCAAGATATGAGACGGACAGGAGGAACCAACGTCCTGACTTTC. Translated: CASSQDMRRTGGTNVLTF.